This TCR beta chain derives from a study of blood T cells in healthy people across ages. Then a second PCR, running about 6 to 12 cycles, was carried out with a sample-barcoded 5' primer and a J-beta primer mix. MiXCR, run by TCRdb on the 5' RACE reads, gives a single entry per CDR3 protein. The sample includes 750,000 to 950,000 distinct CDR3 sequences, approximately 24% of them seen just once. V gave up 11 bases and J gave up 6 bases, with 13 bases separating them. The CDR3 is 11 amino acids. Germline assignment: CDR1 MDHEN and CDR2 SYDVKM. Healthy Russian Caucasian donors spanned ages about 6 to 100 years. At least 6 million PBMCs were isolated per sample. The data were also submitted as part of a second study, on T cells of mothers and their children.

Sequenced sample: blood. The receptor was isolated from a boy between 10 and 17 years old in good health. This chain connects TRBV28 to TRBJ2-5, with D possibly TRBD2 on 6 matching bases. CDR3 nucleotide sequence: TGTGCCTGGGGGGATATGAAGACCCAGTACTTC. This translates into CAWGDMKTQYF.